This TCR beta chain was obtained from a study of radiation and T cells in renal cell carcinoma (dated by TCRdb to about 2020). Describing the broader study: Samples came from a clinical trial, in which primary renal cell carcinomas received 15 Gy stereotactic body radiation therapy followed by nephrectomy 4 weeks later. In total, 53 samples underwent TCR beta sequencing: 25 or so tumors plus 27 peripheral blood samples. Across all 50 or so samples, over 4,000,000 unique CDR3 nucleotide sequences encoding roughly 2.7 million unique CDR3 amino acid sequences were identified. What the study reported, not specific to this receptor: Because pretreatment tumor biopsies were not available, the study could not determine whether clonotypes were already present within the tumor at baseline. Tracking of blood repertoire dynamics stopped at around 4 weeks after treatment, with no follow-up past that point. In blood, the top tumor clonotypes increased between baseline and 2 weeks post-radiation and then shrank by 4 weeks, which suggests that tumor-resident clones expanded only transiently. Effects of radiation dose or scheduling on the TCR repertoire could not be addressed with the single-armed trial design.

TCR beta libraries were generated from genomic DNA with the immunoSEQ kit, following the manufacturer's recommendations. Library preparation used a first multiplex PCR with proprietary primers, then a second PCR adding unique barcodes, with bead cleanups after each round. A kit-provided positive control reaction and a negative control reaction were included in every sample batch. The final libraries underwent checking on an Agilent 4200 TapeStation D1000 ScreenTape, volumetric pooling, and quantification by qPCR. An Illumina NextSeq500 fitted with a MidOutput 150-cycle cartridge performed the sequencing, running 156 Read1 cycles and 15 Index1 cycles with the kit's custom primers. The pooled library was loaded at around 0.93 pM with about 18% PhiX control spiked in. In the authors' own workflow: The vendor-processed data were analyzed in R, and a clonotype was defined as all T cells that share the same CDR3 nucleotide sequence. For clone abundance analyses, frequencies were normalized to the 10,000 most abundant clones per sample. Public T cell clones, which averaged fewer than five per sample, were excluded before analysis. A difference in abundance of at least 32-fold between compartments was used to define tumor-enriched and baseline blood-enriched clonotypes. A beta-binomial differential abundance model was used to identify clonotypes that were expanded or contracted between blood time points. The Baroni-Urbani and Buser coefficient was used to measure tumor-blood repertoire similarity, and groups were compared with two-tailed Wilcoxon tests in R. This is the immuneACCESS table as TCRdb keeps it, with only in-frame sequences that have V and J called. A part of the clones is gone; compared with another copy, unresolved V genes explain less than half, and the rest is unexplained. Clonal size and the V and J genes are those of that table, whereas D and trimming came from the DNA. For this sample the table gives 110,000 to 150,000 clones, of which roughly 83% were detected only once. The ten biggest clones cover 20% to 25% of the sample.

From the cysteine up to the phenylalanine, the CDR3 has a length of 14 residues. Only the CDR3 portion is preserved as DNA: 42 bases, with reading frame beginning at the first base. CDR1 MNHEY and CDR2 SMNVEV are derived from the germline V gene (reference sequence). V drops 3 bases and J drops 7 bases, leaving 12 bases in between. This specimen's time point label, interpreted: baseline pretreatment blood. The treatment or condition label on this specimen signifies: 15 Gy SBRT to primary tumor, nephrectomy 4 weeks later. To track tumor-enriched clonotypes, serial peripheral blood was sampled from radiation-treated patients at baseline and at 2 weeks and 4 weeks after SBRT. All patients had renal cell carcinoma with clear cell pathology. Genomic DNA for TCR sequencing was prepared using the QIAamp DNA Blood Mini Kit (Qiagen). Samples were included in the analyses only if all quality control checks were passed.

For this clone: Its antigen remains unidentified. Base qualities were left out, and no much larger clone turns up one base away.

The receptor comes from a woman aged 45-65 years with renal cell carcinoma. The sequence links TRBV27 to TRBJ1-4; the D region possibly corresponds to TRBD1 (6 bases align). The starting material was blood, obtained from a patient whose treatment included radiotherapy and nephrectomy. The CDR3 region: CASSFGGLSEKLFF. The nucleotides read TGTGCCAGCAGTTTTGGGGGGCTGAGTGAAAAACTGTTTTTT.